The present entry profiles one T cell receptor beta chain with its context. Its cognate antigen is unknown. The study reverse transcribed the entire isolated RNA, so it sequenced expressed TCRB transcripts. TCRdb's copy holds only in-frame clones and misses some; the assay was immunoSEQ multiplex PCR. The table lists about 160,000 clones, roughly 9% of them singletons. This sample was taken from a study of beta chain features in type 1 diabetes. V was pared by 2 bases and J by 1 base, with 7 bases between. Germline CDR1 is GTSNPN and CDR2 is SVGIG (reference sequence). The CDR3 loop spans 13 amino acids. General study results and limits: Within patients, naive, central memory and Treg TCRB repertoires seemed more similar than within healthy donors.

This clonotype was sampled from a woman between 18 and 29 years old in good health. The rearrangement joins TRBV30 to TRBJ2-3; tentative D call: TRBD2 (6 bases). What was sequenced was central memory CD4+ T cells from blood. The CDR3 loop reads CAWSPGGTDTQYF. In DNA, the CDR3 is TGTGCCTGGAGTCCGGGGGGCACAGATACGCAGTATTTT.